The sequence of this T cell receptor beta chain was determined in a study of control samples from healthy donors and cancer patients. This clone appeared a single time. CDR1 and CDR2 from the germline V gene are LNHDA and SQIVND (reference sequence). The ends lost 7 bases at V and 4 bases at J; junction bases unmatched: 4. This CDR3 is 13 amino acids long. Profiled with immunoSEQ multiplex PCR; TCRdb holds only in-frame clones, not every one. Counted here are under 200,000 clones, roughly 91% occurring once; the ten biggest clones make up about 1.6%. The chain links TRBV19 to TRBJ1-1; 9 bases align to TRBD1. The origin of this receptor is a woman between 25 and 40 years old in good health. Specimen: blood. The DNA for the CDR3 is TGTGCCAGTACCGACAGGGGGTCCACTGAAGCTTTCTTT. Its protein is CASTDRGSTEAFF.